Below, 21 T cell receptor beta chains from the same sample are listed, as sequenced in a study of vaccination effects on CD4 cells after COVID-19 (dated by TCRdb to 2021 to 2024). Their specific antigens are unknown. After approximately 11 days of culture, CD4+ T cells were isolated with the EasySep CD4+ T cell isolation kit. Participants received two doses of either the BNT162b2 or the mRNA-1273 mRNA SARS-CoV-2 vaccine. Libraries were built with the immunoSEQ multiplex PCR assay. TCRdb holds this immuneACCESS table with in-frame rearrangements only. Some clones are missing; in checked studies, unresolved V genes explain under half, and the rest has no known cause. The sample table lists fewer than 75,000 clones, approximately 72% of them with a count of one. The biggest ten clones account for about 4.5% of the sample. The sample here was CD4+ T cells from PBMCs cultured without peptide, taken after COVID-19 vaccination. The origin of the receptors is a human donor who received a COVID-19 vaccine.

CDR3 residues: CASSLGTGGHYNSPLHF. CDR3 in DNA: TGTGCCAGCAGCTTAGGGACAGGGGGCCACTATAATTCACCCCTCCACTTT. V is TRBV7-9 and J is TRBJ1-6; 11 bases match TRBD1. Trimming at V came to 1 base and at J to 3 bases, leaving 2 bases not matched to a gene. This CDR3 has 17 amino acids. Per the germline V gene, CDR1 is SEHNR and CDR2 is FQNEAQ (reference sequence). Together with reference TRBV7-9 and TRBJ1-6, the CDR3 gives the full variable domain: DTGVSQNPRHKITKRGQNVTFRCDPISEHNRLYWYRQTLGQGPEFLTYFQNEAQLEKSRLLSDRFSAERPKGSFSTLEIQRTEQGDSAMYLCASSLGTGGHYNSPLHFGNGTRLTVT.

This clone appeared a single time. The chain carries TRBV6-5 and TRBJ1-6; a weak D match, TRBD1 (5 bases). Trimming cost V 6 bases and J 5 bases, with 8 bases left between them. Germline lookup yields CDR1 MNHEY and CDR2 SVGAGI. The CDR3 loop spans 13 amino acids. CDR3 amino acids: CASSDRNNSPLHF. CDR3 nucleotide sequence: TGTGCCAGCAGCGACAGAAATAATTCACCCCTCCACTTT.

This sequence joins TRBV28 and TRBJ2-6; D not certain. The CDR3 extends over 18 amino acids. With 4 bases removed from V and 2 bases from J, the gap between germline ends came to 18 bases. Per the germline V gene, CDR1 is MDHEN and CDR2 is SYDVKM. This CDR3 is CASSSPIHFTTGANVLTF. For the CDR3, the DNA is TGTGCCAGCAGTTCGCCCATCCACTTCACTACTGGGGCCAACGTCCTGACTTTC. The full variable domain, rest sourced from reference TRBV28 and TRBJ2-6, is DVKVTQSSRYLVKRTGEKVFLECVQDMDHENMFWYRQDPGLGLRLIYFSYDVKMKEKGDIPEGYSVSREKKERFSLILESASTNQTSMYLCASSSPIHFTTGANVLTFGAGSRLTVL.

The CDR3 DNA sequence: TGCGCCAGCAGCCTGGCGGGAGGGCATGACTACGAGCAGTACTTC. It codes for CASSLAGGHDYEQYF. V gene TRBV5-1 combines with J gene TRBJ2-7; TRBD2 matches 9 bases. The ends lost 4 bases at V and 3 bases at J; junction bases unmatched: 8. The CDR3 is 15 residues long. Germline CDR1 SGHRS, CDR2 YFSETQ.

The CDR3 region is CASSQERLRSQVLAGNTIYF. CDR3 in DNA: TGCGCCAGCAGCCAAGAAAGATTGAGGTCGCAGGTCCTTGCTGGAAACACCATATATTTT. The J gene is TRBJ1-3, the V gene TRBV4-3; no reliable D call. Trimming shortened V by 0 bases and J by 2 bases, and 23 bases separated the two germline ends. This CDR3 comprises 20 residues. Germline CDR1 and CDR2: LGHNA and YSLEER.

This sequence joins TRBV28 and TRBJ2-1; 10 bases agree with TRBD2. Germline V gene sequence: CDR1 MDHEN, CDR2 SYDVKM. This CDR3 spans 17 amino acids. The ends lost 2 bases at V and 0 bases at J; junction bases unmatched: 4. CDR3 coding DNA: TGTGCCAGCAGTTTAAGTACTAGCGGGAACTCCTACAATGAGCAGTTCTTC. It specifies CASSLSTSGNSYNEQFF.

The rearrangement links TRBV27 to TRBJ1-5, with D maybe TRBD1 (5 bases). Germline V gene data show CDR1 as MNHEY and CDR2 as SMNVEV (reference sequence). The CDR3 covers 16 residues. The V end was cut by 0 bases, the J end by 7 bases, with 16 bases between. The CDR3 nucleotides are TGTGCCAGCAGTTTATCGGCCAGGGCAGGTCGCCAGCCCCAGCATTTT. Encoded protein: CASSLSARAGRQPQHF.

Turning to this clone: The junction and the germline gene differ at one end; a read error may be behind it. J is TRBJ2-7 and V is TRBV6-5, with 8 bases lining up with TRBD2. The CDR3 is 13 residues long. CDR1 and CDR2 (germline): MNHEY, SVGAGI. Here the CDR3 reads CATRTSPSNEQYF. CDR3 nucleotides: TGTGCCACCAGGACTAGCCCCTCCAACGAGCAGTACTTC.

The CDR3 region is CASRFSGSHNEQFF. In nucleotides, the CDR3 is TGTGCCAGCAGGTTTAGCGGGAGCCACAATGAGCAGTTCTTC. This chain uses TRBV7-8 with TRBJ2-1; TRBD2 matches 9 bases. This CDR3 has 14 residues. V was pared by 6 bases and J by 5 bases, with 5 bases of the junction left unmatched. Per the germline V gene, CDR1 is SGHVS and CDR2 is FQNEAQ. Based on the CDR3 plus reference TRBV7-8 and TRBJ2-1, the full variable domain is GAGVSQSPRYKVAKRGQDVALRCDPISGHVSLFWYQQALGQGPEFLTYFQNEAQLDKSGLPSDRFFAERPEGSVSTLKIQRTQQEDSAVYLCASRFSGSHNEQFFGPGTRLTVL.

This rearrangement joins TRBV5-4 to TRBJ1-2; D ambiguous. Between the trimmed V and J ends, which lost 2 bases and 0 bases, there was a span of 11 bases. The CDR3 has 15 amino acids. In germline, CDR1 is SGHNT, CDR2 YYREEE (reference sequence). CDR3 nucleotide sequence: TGTGCCAGCAGCTTAGGCCCAGACGCTAACTATGGCTACACCTTC. The encoded protein is CASSLGPDANYGYTF.

The rearrangement joins TRBV7-2 to TRBJ2-3; 7 bases are a match to TRBD1. CDR1 and CDR2 from the germline V gene are SGHTA and FQGNSA. The CDR3 length is 14 residues. J was trimmed by 1 base and V by 7 bases; bases with no gene match: 5. The CDR3 DNA follows: TGTGCCAGCAAACAGGGGCGCGGCACAGATACGCAGTATTTT. This codes for CASKQGRGTDTQYF.

The genes are TRBV28 and TRBJ1-5, with a possible D match to TRBD1 (6 bases). The CDR3 has 16 amino acids. V dropped 2 bases and J dropped 5 bases, with 16 bases sitting between them. The germline V gene encodes CDR1 MDHEN and CDR2 SYDVKM. CDR3 residues: CASSLETGSMYQPQHF. Written as DNA, the CDR3 is TGTGCCAGCAGTTTAGAGACAGGAAGTATGTATCAGCCCCAGCATTTT.

The rearrangement links TRBV5-1 to TRBJ1-2, with 8 bases identical to TRBD1. This CDR3 spans 16 amino acids. J gave up 4 bases and V 0 bases, and 8 bases lay outside the gene matches. The V gene's germline CDR1 is SGHRS and CDR2 YFSETQ. The CDR3 nucleotides read TGCGCCAGCAGCTTGGATCCGGGACAGGCCCGCTATGGCTACACCTTC. This sequence encodes CASSLDPGQARYGYTF.

V gene TRBV28 combines with J gene TRBJ2-3; the match to TRBD2 covers 9 bases. The CDR3 spans 15 residues. The trim removed 7 bases at V and 1 base at J, leaving 6 bases unmatched. Germline assignment: CDR1 MDHEN and CDR2 SYDVKM. The CDR3 region is CASTLLAGRTDTQYF. The CDR3 DNA follows: TGTGCCAGCACGCTCCTAGCGGGGCGCACAGATACGCAGTATTTT.

This clone was counted a single time. The chain carries TRBV5-6 and TRBJ2-5; TRBD2 agrees at 7 bases. This CDR3 has 13 amino acids. Germline V gene sequence: CDR1 SGHDT, CDR2 YYEEEE. Germline trimming cut 2 bases from V and 4 bases from J; bases unmatched to any gene: 2. The CDR3: CASSFAGVETQYF. The CDR3 DNA reads TGTGCCAGCAGCTTCGCGGGAGTAGAGACCCAGTACTTC.

The chain employs TRBV7-9 and TRBJ1-4; D unclear. From germline, CDR1 is SEHNR and CDR2 FQNEAQ (reference sequence). Trimming shortened V by 5 bases and J by 0 bases, and 10 bases separated the two germline ends. The CDR3 spans 15 residues. The CDR3 DNA sequence: TGTGCCAGCAGCCCTGAGGGTGCAACTAATGAAAAACTGTTTTTT. It encodes CASSPEGATNEKLFF.

J is TRBJ2-7 and V is TRBV28, with 10 nucleotides matching TRBD1. The CDR3 has 16 residues. The germline CDR1 and CDR2 sequences are MDHEN and SYDVKM. Trimming took 3 bases from V and 4 from J; bases not matched to a gene: 9. CDR3: CASSFQDRGSGYEQYF. The CDR3 DNA follows: TGTGCCAGCAGTTTCCAGGACAGGGGGTCTGGTTACGAGCAGTACTTC.

Points on this clone: This same CDR3 is encoded by further DNA sequences in the sample. The chain couples TRBV9 to TRBJ1-1, with D unresolved. Germline lookup yields CDR1 SGDLS and CDR2 YYNGEE. The CDR3 contains 14 residues. Trimming pared 0 bases from V and 1 base from J, leaving 7 bases between. The CDR3 protein is CASSVGGRNTEAFF. The CDR3 DNA reads as TGTGCCAGCAGCGTAGGTGGGCGGAACACTGAAGCTTTCTTT.

The chain has TRBV6-5 and TRBJ2-7; D unclear. The CDR3 length is 15 residues. Germline lookup yields CDR1 MNHEY and CDR2 SVGAGI. Trimming took 0 bases from V and 3 from J, leaving 12 bases between them. The CDR3 coding sequence is TGTGCCAGCAGTTACTCTACCTGGGGTGGCTACGAGCAGTACTTC. Translation: CASSYSTWGGYEQYF.

The gene calls are TRBV11-2 and TRBJ2-7; no clear D gene. The V gene lost 3 bases and the J gene lost 6 bases, with 6 bases spanning the gap. Germline lookup yields CDR1 SGHAT and CDR2 FQNNGV. CDR3 size: 11 residues. The CDR3 DNA sequence: TGTGCCAGCAGCTTCGCGCGCGAGCAGTACTTC. Residues: CASSFAREQYF.

The chain has TRBV7-2 and TRBJ2-1, with TRBD2 identical over 8 bases. The germline V gene has CDR1 SGHTA and CDR2 FQGNSA. The CDR3 has 15 amino acids. The V segment lost 5 bases and the J segment 3 bases; nucleotides outside the gene matches: 6. The CDR3 DNA reads TGTGCCAGCAGCCCCGGGGGGGGCAACTACAATGAGCAGTTCTTC. It yields the protein CASSPGGGNYNEQFF.